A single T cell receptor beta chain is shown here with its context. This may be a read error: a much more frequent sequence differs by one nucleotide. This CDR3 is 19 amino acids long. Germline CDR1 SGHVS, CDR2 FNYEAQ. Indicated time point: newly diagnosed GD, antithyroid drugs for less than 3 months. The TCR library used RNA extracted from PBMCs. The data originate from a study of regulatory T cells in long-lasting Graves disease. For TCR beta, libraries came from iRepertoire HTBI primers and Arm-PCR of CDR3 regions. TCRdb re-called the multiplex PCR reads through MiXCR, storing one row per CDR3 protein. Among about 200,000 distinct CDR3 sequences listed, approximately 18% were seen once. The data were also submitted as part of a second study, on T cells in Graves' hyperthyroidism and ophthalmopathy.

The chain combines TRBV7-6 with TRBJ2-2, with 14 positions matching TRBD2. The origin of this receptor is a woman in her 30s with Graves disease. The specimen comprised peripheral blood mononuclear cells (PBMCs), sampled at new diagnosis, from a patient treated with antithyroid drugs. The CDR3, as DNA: TGTGCCAGCAGCCGTGAGACTAGCGGGGGGGCCTTCGATACCGGGGAGGTGTTTTTT. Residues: CASSRETSGGAFDTGEVFF.